Following are 18 T cell receptor beta chains from one sample sequenced in a study of long-term antiretroviral therapy in people with HIV. Survey level was the resolution at which the v3.0 immunoSEQ assay ran. The table came from immunoSEQ multiplex PCR; TCRdb's copy has only in-frame clones and leaves some out. This table holds some 48,000 clones, under 90% found once. This material consisted of unsorted PBMCs, taken 0.8 years after starting antiretroviral therapy. The receptors shown here come from a woman between 18 and 29 years old with HIV.

Here the CDR3 reads CASSREVRAIGEQFF. DNA of the CDR3: TGCGCCAGCAGCCGAGAAGTCCGGGCCATCGGTGAGCAGTTCTTC. The V gene is TRBV4-3, the J gene TRBJ2-1, with D unclear. The CDR3 is 15 residues long. Germline assignment: CDR1 LGHNA and CDR2 YSLEER. V lost 4 bases and J lost 9, with 19 bases in between.

The chain has TRBV28 and TRBJ2-7; tentatively, D is TRBD2 (5 bases). Germline V gene lookup returns CDR1 MDHEN and CDR2 SYDVKM. The CDR3 has 15 amino acids. V lost 3 bases to trimming and J lost 6 bases, with 18 bases between them. The CDR3 nucleotides are TGTGCCAGCAGTTTTAATAGTGAGGGAGACCCCGAGCAGTACTTC. It encodes CASSFNSEGDPEQYF.

This chain uses TRBV14 with TRBJ2-5; weak D call: TRBD2 (5 bases). Germline CDR1 and CDR2: SGHDN and FVKESK. Trimming shortened V by 2 bases and J by 10 bases, and 17 bases separated the two germline ends. CDR3 size: 14 residues. The CDR3 coding sequence is TGTGCCAGCAGCCAACATACGGGATGGGCGGACCAGTACTTC. It specifies CASSQHTGWADQYF.

V is TRBV6-5 and J is TRBJ1-5; the D is unclear. Germline V lookup: CDR1 MNHEY, CDR2 SVGAGI. CDR3 size: 14 residues. V was trimmed by 4 bases and J by 1 base, leaving 8 bases between them. CDR3 sequence: CASSSTPSNQPQHF. DNA of the CDR3: TGTGCCAGCAGTTCGACACCGAGCAATCAGCCCCAGCATTTT.

In its sample, this clone was seen a few times. CDR3 in amino acids: CASSWTSGYNEQFF. The CDR3 DNA follows: TGTGCCAGCAGTTGGACTAGCGGTTACAATGAGCAGTTCTTC. V gene TRBV27 combines with J gene TRBJ2-1; TRBD2 aligns across 10 bases. The CDR3 spans 14 residues. Trimming removed 4 bases from V and 4 bases from J; junction bases left unmatched: 1. The germline V gene encodes CDR1 MNHEY and CDR2 SMNVEV (reference sequence).

This sequence joins TRBV18 and TRBJ2-5, with 8 bases aligning to TRBD1. The CDR3 is 14 residues long. After removal of 3 bases from V and 5 bases from J, the junction contained 5 bases not matched to a gene. The germline gives CDR1 KGHSH, CDR2 LQKENI. The CDR3 DNA follows: TGTGCCAGCTCACCTCAGGGGGCTAGCGAGACCCAGTACTTC. Amino acid sequence: CASSPQGASETQYF.

V and J are TRBV7-2 and TRBJ1-5; D remains ambiguous. With 2 bases removed from V and 0 bases from J, the gap between germline ends came to 17 bases. Germline-derived CDR1 and CDR2 are SGHTA and FQGNSA. The CDR3 has 18 residues. The CDR3 region is CASSLIGTGSNSNQPQHF. For the CDR3, the DNA is TGTGCCAGCAGCTTAATAGGTACGGGATCGAATAGCAATCAGCCCCAGCATTTT.

This clone was seen only once. The gene calls are TRBV9 and TRBJ2-3; 7 bases map to TRBD2. This CDR3 has 13 residues. The V segment lost 4 bases and the J segment 6 bases; nucleotides outside the gene matches: 5. The germline CDR1 and CDR2 sequences are SGDLS and YYNGEE. The CDR3 DNA reads TGTGCCAGCAGCTCCCGACTAGCTGATACGCAGTATTTT. It yields the protein CASSSRLADTQYF.

J is TRBJ1-1 and V is TRBV18; TRBD1 agrees at 12 bases. The CDR3 has 16 amino acids. CDR1 and CDR2 (germline): KGHSH, LQKENI. V shed 1 base and J 4 bases; nucleotides not matched to a gene: 4. The CDR3: CASSPLAGQGATEAFF. CDR3 coding DNA: TGTGCCAGCTCACCACTAGCGGGACAGGGGGCCACTGAAGCTTTCTTT.

This sequence joins TRBV4-2 and TRBJ1-3; D gene ambiguous. Trimming stripped 0 bases from V and 1 base from J, with 16 bases between. This CDR3 is built from 18 residues. Germline CDR1 is LGHNA and CDR2 is YNFKEQ. CDR3 amino acids: CASSQDPRAGFSGNTIYF. The CDR3 coding sequence is TGTGCCAGCAGCCAAGACCCGAGGGCAGGTTTTTCTGGAAACACCATATATTTT.

This sequence joins TRBV21-1 and TRBJ2-6. TRBV21-1 constitutes a pseudogene. CDR3 length: 14 amino acids. In nucleotides, the CDR3 is TGTGCCAGCGCGTGGACCCCCGGGGCCAACGTCCTGACTTTC. This gives the protein CASAWTPGANVLTF.

V usage is TRBV9 and J usage is TRBJ2-3; D might be TRBD2 (6 bases). V was cut by 3 bases and J by 4 bases, with 18 bases left in between. The CDR3 consists of 16 residues. Germline values: CDR1 SGDLS, CDR2 YYNGEE. CDR3 DNA: TGTGCCAGCAGCGCCTATAGCGGCCCGGGATCAGATACGCAGTATTTT. Its translation is CASSAYSGPGSDTQYF.

The chain joins TRBV27 to TRBJ2-7, with no clear D. The germline CDR1 and CDR2 sequences are MNHEY and SMNVEV (reference sequence). CDR3 size: 13 residues. V was clipped by 3 bases and J by 2 bases, with 8 bases between them. CDR3 residues: CASSFGHTYEQYF. CDR3 nucleotide sequence: TGTGCCAGCAGTTTTGGCCACACCTACGAGCAGTACTTC.

This chain links TRBV9 with TRBJ2-1; 8 bases match TRBD2. Germline trimming cut 3 bases from V and 0 bases from J; bases unmatched to any gene: 8. This CDR3 is built from 17 residues. The germline V gene encodes CDR1 SGDLS and CDR2 YYNGEE. The CDR3 spells CASSGAERESSYNEQFF. The CDR3 region has the DNA TGTGCCAGCAGCGGAGCGGAGCGGGAGAGCTCCTACAATGAGCAGTTCTTC.

The V call is TRBV5-5, the J call TRBJ2-7; D is ambiguous. In germline, CDR1 is SGHKS, CDR2 YYEKEE (reference sequence). This CDR3 has 15 residues. V was shortened by 4 bases and J by 3 bases, with 17 bases between the two germline ends. CDR3 in DNA: TGTGCCAGCAGCACATCCTCCGGGCGACTCTACGAGCAGTACTTC. Residues: CASSTSSGRLYEQYF.

This clone turned up a few times. This chain joins TRBV27 and TRBJ2-7; no firm D call. The length of the CDR3 is 13 residues. Germline V gene lookup returns CDR1 MNHEY and CDR2 SMNVEV (reference sequence). Trimming pared 3 bases from V and 5 bases from J, leaving 11 bases between. The CDR3 spells CASSFVTPHEQYF. For the CDR3, the DNA is TGTGCCAGCAGTTTTGTGACACCCCACGAGCAGTACTTC.

The chain combines TRBV9 with TRBJ2-7, with a possible D match to TRBD1 (9 bases). The CDR3 has 16 amino acids. The V and J ends lost 4 bases and 3 bases respectively, with 20 bases between them. The germline gives CDR1 SGDLS, CDR2 YYNGEE. This chain's CDR3 is CASSTGGGTGNYEQYF. CDR3 DNA sequence: TGTGCCAGCAGCACCGGGGGGGGGACAGGGAACTACGAGCAGTACTTC.

The chain recombines TRBV9 with TRBJ2-1, with 15 bases that match TRBD2. V lost 6 bases, J lost 7 bases, and 8 bases stayed unmatched. The germline V gene encodes CDR1 SGDLS and CDR2 YYNGEE. The CDR3 extends over 16 amino acids. DNA for the CDR3: TGTGCCAGCAACCTCGGGACTAGCGGGGGGAGTAATGAGCAGTTCTTC. Its translation is CASNLGTSGGSNEQFF.